The 8 T cell receptor beta chains reported below all come from one sample, sequenced in a study of blood T cell repertoires in COVID-19. TCRdb keeps only in-frame clones here, not all; method: immunoSEQ multiplex PCR. The data hold more than 80,000 clones, with 65% to 75% observed a single time. The sequenced sample consisted of peripheral blood. These TCRs come from a human donor with acute or convalescent COVID-19. The donor label of this sample is uncertain.

This clone has only one observation. The chain is built from TRBV12-3 or TRBV12-4 and TRBJ2-7; possibly TRBD2 for D (5 bases). The CDR3 is 13 residues long. V was trimmed by 3 bases and J by 6 bases, leaving 12 bases between them. The CDR3 spells CASSFEAEGEQYV. The CDR3 DNA reads as TGTGCCAGCAGTTTTGAGGCAGAGGGCGAGCAGTACGTC.

The chain joins TRBV5-1 to TRBJ2-5; D call uncertain. Trimming pared 0 bases from V and 3 bases from J, leaving 3 bases between. This CDR3 comprises 12 residues. Germline CDR1 and CDR2: SGHRS and YFSETQ. Here the CDR3 reads CASSLAEETQYF. CDR3 DNA sequence: TGCGCCAGCAGCTTGGCCGAAGAGACCCAGTACTTC. The entire variable domain, with the rest obtained from reference TRBV5-1 and TRBJ2-5, is as follows: KAGVTQTPRYLIKTRGQQVTLSCSPISGHRSVSWYQQTPGQGLQFLFEYFSETQRNKGNFPGRFSGRQFSNSRSEMNVSTLELGDSALYLCASSLAEETQYFGPGTRLLVL.

This chain uses TRBV19 with TRBJ1-5; the D gene is possibly TRBD1 (6 bases). CDR3 length: 12 amino acids. The V gene lost 5 bases and the J gene lost 7 bases, with 9 bases spanning the gap. Germline values: CDR1 LNHDA, CDR2 SQIVND (reference sequence). CDR3 coding DNA: TGTGCCAGTAGTGCAGGGGTCCAGCCCCAGCATTTT. It is translated as CASSAGVQPQHF.

The chain recombines TRBV5-6 with TRBJ1-1, with TRBD1 matching over 7 bases. V gave up 5 bases and J gave up 4 bases; unmatched junction bases: 2. CDR1 SGHDT and CDR2 YYEEEE come from the germline V gene. The length of the CDR3 is 12 residues. The CDR3 DNA reads TGTGCCAGCAGAGCAGGGGGCACTGAAGCTTTCTTT. Amino acid sequence: CASRAGGTEAFF. The full variable domain, in which reference TRBV5-6 and TRBJ1-1 provide the parts outside the CDR3, is DAGVTQSPTHLIKTRGQQVTLRCSPKSGHDTVSWYQQALGQGPQFIFQYYEEEERQRGNFPDRFSGHQFPNYSSELNVNALLLGDSALYLCASRAGGTEAFFGQGTRLTVV.

This clone turned up a few times. The V call is TRBV19, the J call TRBJ1-6; TRBD1 matches 7 bases. Looked up from germline, CDR1 is LNHDA and CDR2 is SQIVND (reference sequence). The junction had 9 bases not matched to a gene; V was cut back by 7 bases and J by 9 bases. CDR3 length: 14 amino acids. CDR3 loop: CASNPDRISSPLHF. Written as DNA, the CDR3 is TGTGCCAGTAATCCGGACAGGATAAGTTCACCCCTCCACTTT.

The chain couples TRBV7-9 to TRBJ1-3; 9 bases are shared with TRBD1. The germline gives CDR1 SEHNR, CDR2 FQNEAQ (reference sequence). The trim removed 5 bases at V and 3 bases at J, leaving 5 bases unmatched. The length of the CDR3 is 15 residues. CDR3: CASSHGTGNGNTIYF. CDR3 DNA sequence: TGTGCCAGCAGCCACGGGACAGGGAATGGAAACACCATATATTTT.

V usage is TRBV6-5 and J usage is TRBJ2-1; 7 nucleotides match TRBD1. The V gene's germline CDR1 is MNHEY and CDR2 SVGAGI. The CDR3 contains 15 residues. V dropped 2 bases and J dropped 6; count of bases not matched to a gene: 7. Written as DNA, the CDR3 is TGTGCCAGCAGTTACGCACAGGGGTCAAGCAATGAGCAGTTCTTC. Its protein product is CASSYAQGSSNEQFF.

The CDR3 nucleotides are TGTGCCAGCAGCCCGGCTGGGCAGGGGACATTCCTTGGCTACACCTTC. Its protein is CASSPAGQGTFLGYTF. The V call is TRBV5-6, the J call TRBJ1-2; D possibly corresponds to TRBD1 (6 bases). CDR3 length: 16 amino acids. The V and J ends lost 4 bases and 7 bases respectively, with 23 bases between them. Looked up from germline, CDR1 is SGHDT and CDR2 is YYEEEE.